These 9 T cell receptor beta chains came from one sample sequenced in a study of blood T cell repertoires in COVID-19. Sequenced by immunoSEQ multiplex PCR; TCRdb stores in-frame clones only, minus some. The sample includes roughly 100,000 clones, 82% of them seen just once. Specimen: peripheral blood. The receptors derive from a man aged 65 to 79 with acute or convalescent COVID-19.

This clone has just a few counts. This chain connects TRBV6-5 to TRBJ2-7; 7 bases are a match to TRBD1. CDR3 length: 14 residues. J gave up 4 bases and V 7 bases, and 10 bases lay outside the gene matches. Looked up from germline, CDR1 is MNHEY and CDR2 is SVGAGI. The CDR3: CASIKGQAPYEQYF. CDR3 DNA sequence: TGTGCCAGCATTAAAGGACAGGCCCCTTACGAGCAGTACTTC.

This chain links TRBV28 with TRBJ2-2; 10 positions agree with TRBD2. The CDR3 runs 15 residues. J gave up 8 bases and V 4 bases, and 7 bases lay outside the gene matches. CDR1 is MDHEN and CDR2 is SYDVKM in the germline V gene. The CDR3 sequence is CASSSSGSTPGELFF. The CDR3 nucleotides read TGTGCCAGCAGTTCTAGCGGGAGTACACCGGGGGAGCTGTTTTTT. The whole variable domain, filled in from reference TRBV28 and TRBJ2-2, reads DVKVTQSSRYLVKRTGEKVFLECVQDMDHENMFWYRQDPGLGLRLIYFSYDVKMKEKGDIPEGYSVSREKKERFSLILESASTNQTSMYLCASSSSGSTPGELFFGEGSRLTVL.

This clone occurred once. CDR3 coding DNA: TGTGCCAGCAGCGTAACGGGACAGGGCTATGGCTACACCTTC. Residues: CASSVTGQGYGYTF. The chain has TRBV9 and TRBJ1-2; 9 bases line up with TRBD1. This CDR3 is built from 14 residues. Germline V gene lookup returns CDR1 SGDLS and CDR2 YYNGEE. Trimming at V came to 1 base and at J to 4 bases, leaving 2 bases not matched to a gene.

The chain is built from TRBV27 and TRBJ2-7; D may be TRBD2 (5 bases). Trimming took 6 bases from V and 7 from J, leaving 25 bases between them. The germline V gene has CDR1 MNHEY and CDR2 SMNVEV (reference sequence). The CDR3 covers 16 residues. CDR3 bases: TGTGCCAGCAGACCACGTCACCTAGCTCCGTTTGGGGAGCAGTACTTC. This sequence encodes CASRPRHLAPFGEQYF.

The chain links TRBV12-3 or TRBV12-4 to TRBJ1-1; D might be TRBD1 (5 bases). Trimming shortened V by 5 bases and J by 12 bases, and 16 bases separated the two germline ends. CDR3 length: 12 residues. CDR3 region: CASSTPTGGTFF. The CDR3 DNA follows: TGTGCCAGCAGTACCCCTACGGGGGGGACTTTCTTT.

V usage is TRBV5-6 and J usage is TRBJ2-1, with a possible D match to TRBD2 (6 bases). The germline V gene has CDR1 SGHDT and CDR2 YYEEEE. Between the trimmed V and J ends, which lost 4 bases and 6 bases, there was a span of 20 bases. The length of the CDR3 is 16 residues. CDR3 residues: CASSPYRSGVSNEQFF. The CDR3, as DNA: TGTGCCAGCAGCCCGTACCGGTCGGGGGTGTCCAATGAGCAGTTCTTC.

V and J are TRBV6-6 and TRBJ1-5; no firm D call. The CDR3 loop spans 13 amino acids. Germline CDR1 is MNHNY and CDR2 is SVGAGI (reference sequence). The germline V and J ends were trimmed by 4 bases and 4 bases, with 8 bases remaining between them. The CDR3 nucleotides are TGTGCCAGCAGTTCCCAGGAAAATCAGCCCCAGCATTTT. It yields the protein CASSSQENQPQHF.

The genes are TRBV9 and TRBJ1-1; D gene ambiguous. Germline CDR1 reads SGDLS; CDR2 reads YYNGEE. Trimming cost V 1 base and J 2 bases, with 12 bases left between them. This CDR3 spans 15 amino acids. CDR3 coding DNA: TGTGCCAGCAGCGTAAATCCAGTACCTAACACTGAAGCTTTCTTT. Translation: CASSVNPVPNTEAFF.

The V and J genes are TRBV5-5 and TRBJ1-1; D unclear. The germline CDR1 and CDR2 sequences are SGHKS and YYEKEE (reference sequence). Between the trimmed V and J ends, which lost 0 bases and 2 bases, there was a span of 11 bases. This CDR3 is 15 amino acids long. CDR3 nucleotide sequence: TGTGCCAGCAGCTTGGGGTACAGAAAAAACACTGAAGCTTTCTTT. Amino acids: CASSLGYRKNTEAFF.